These 9 T cell receptor beta chains were sequenced from one sample in a study of shared clonotypes between healthy human individuals (dated by TCRdb to 2018 to 2020). Libraries came from the immunoSEQ multiplex PCR assay. TCRdb took over this immuneACCESS table, retaining in-frame rearrangements with V and J assigned. Such tables are incomplete; in checked studies, under half of the missing clones stem from an unresolved V gene, and the remainder is unexplained. The sample records 1.4 million or so clones, 98% of which are singletons. The top ten constitute 0.36% of the sample. Input material: naive CD4+ T cells sorted from blood. The cell subset or site label of this sample denotes: CD45RA+ positively selected. The receptors shown here come from a man between 25 and 39 years old in good health.

V gene TRBV28 combines with J gene TRBJ1-3; D gene uncertain. CDR1 and CDR2 (germline): MDHEN, SYDVKM. Trimming stripped 2 bases from V and 4 bases from J, with 9 bases between. The CDR3 runs 14 residues. The DNA of the CDR3 is TGTGCCAGCAGTTTAGTAGGAGGGGGAAACACCATATATTTT. Its translation: CASSLVGGGNTIYF.

Comments on this clone: The same CDR3 can be traced to other DNA sequences in this sample. This rearrangement joins TRBV5-1 to TRBJ2-5; tentative D call: TRBD2 (6 bases). The CDR3 is made up of 13 amino acids. Germline-derived CDR1 and CDR2 are SGHRS and YFSETQ. Trimming took 4 bases from V and 2 from J, leaving 9 bases between them. The CDR3 nucleotides are TGCGCCAGCAGCGCGGGACCACAAGAGACCCAGTACTTC. Translation gives CASSAGPQETQYF.

This clone came up once. The same CDR3 can be traced to other DNA sequences in this sample. The gene calls are TRBV18 and TRBJ2-3; D gene unclear. Deletions cut 3 bases from V and 1 base from J, with 8 bases between. The germline V gene has CDR1 KGHSH and CDR2 LQKENI. The CDR3 is 14 amino acids. Written as DNA, the CDR3 is TGTGCCAGCTCACCCGGTGGAGGCACAGATACGCAGTATTTT. Residues: CASSPGGGTDTQYF.

This chain uses TRBV4-1 with TRBJ2-1; D is undetermined. The germline V gene encodes CDR1 MGHRA and CDR2 YSYEKL. Trimming took off 3 bases at V and 4 bases at J, with 7 bases between the two ends. There are 13 residues in the CDR3. CDR3 sequence reads: CASSQLTYNEQFF. The CDR3 bases are TGCGCCAGCAGCCAGCTTACATACAATGAGCAGTTCTTC.

This chain joins TRBV28 and TRBJ2-7; TRBD1 matches at 7 bases. The germline CDR1 and CDR2 sequences are MDHEN and SYDVKM. J gave up 1 base and V 7 bases, and 7 bases lay outside the gene matches. The CDR3 is 14 amino acids. The CDR3 is CASTAYRGSYEQYF. CDR3 nucleotide sequence: TGTGCCAGCACCGCCTACAGGGGATCCTACGAGCAGTACTTC. The full variable domain, its missing parts supplied by reference TRBV28 and TRBJ2-7, is DVKVTQSSRYLVKRTGEKVFLECVQDMDHENMFWYRQDPGLGLRLIYFSYDVKMKEKGDIPEGYSVSREKKERFSLILESASTNQTSMYLCASTAYRGSYEQYFGPGTRLTVT.

V usage is TRBV2 and J usage is TRBJ1-4; maybe TRBD1 (6 bases). The CDR3 extends over 18 amino acids. Between the trimmed V and J ends, which lost 5 bases and 2 bases, there was a span of 21 bases. Looked up from germline, CDR1 is SNHLY and CDR2 is FYNNEI. The CDR3 coding sequence is TGTGCCAGCAGTATGGACAGACTCTATTTTAGTACTAATGAAAAACTGTTTTTT. This gives the protein CASSMDRLYFSTNEKLFF.

The CDR3: CASSSGLLNTGELFF. The CDR3 DNA follows: TGTGCCAGCAGCTCCGGACTGCTCAACACCGGGGAGCTGTTTTTT. The J gene is TRBJ2-2, the V gene TRBV13; D is perhaps TRBD2 (5 bases). The CDR3 is 15 residues long. Trimming took off 4 bases at V and 2 bases at J, with 11 bases between the two ends. In germline, CDR1 is PRHDT, CDR2 FYEKMQ (reference sequence).

The V and J genes are TRBV2 and TRBJ1-2; 7 bases align to TRBD1. This CDR3 contains 14 residues. The germline gives CDR1 SNHLY, CDR2 FYNNEI. The V segment lost 8 bases and the J segment 4 bases; nucleotides outside the gene matches: 10. The CDR3 reads CASSDRALIYGYTF. CDR3 bases: TGTGCCAGCTCCGACAGGGCCCTTATCTATGGCTACACCTTC.

The rearrangement uses TRBV29-1 and TRBJ2-6; TRBD2 aligns across 7 bases. The length of the CDR3 is 13 residues. Per germline, CDR1 SQVTM and CDR2 ANQGSEA. V was pared by 6 bases and J by 3 bases, with 2 bases of the junction left unmatched. Written as DNA, the CDR3 is TGCAGCGTGGGAGGGGTTGGGGCCAACGTCCTGACTTTC. It encodes CSVGGVGANVLTF.